The sequence of this TCR beta chain was determined in a study of T cell responses to AZD1222 COVID-19 vaccine (dated by TCRdb to the early 2020s). For the wider study: TCR sequencing covered more than 230 trial participants: roughly 200 given two doses of AZD1222 and approximately 25 given two doses of MenACWY control vaccine. Trial participants were enrolled into age subgroups of 18-55, 56-69 and 70-plus years, which contained around 150, 29 and 61 TCR-sequenced participants, respectively. General study outcomes and caveats: The whole spike protein was spanned by vaccine-associated CD4 TCRs, and dominant responses were seen in regions 160-218 and 743-854. Because no day 14 peak-response samples were available, the repertoires could be characterized only after the peak T cell response. Conclusions about previously exposed vaccinees are limited, since just a handful of AZD1222 recipients were seropositive for SARS-CoV-2 at baseline. Reportedly, close to half of the unique spike-specific TCRs recognized epitopes lying outside the regions that are mutated in the B.1.351 and B.1.1.7 variants. Most participants were white British and females outnumbered males, and the authors suggested that clonal diversity may have been underestimated. Spike-specific TCR breadth and depth rose significantly after two AZD1222 doses compared with day 0 and with MenACWY recipients. The 56-69-year group was small, and its depth increase did not reach significance, likely because of low power.

Sample time point, as interpreted from the label and publication: about 28 days (+/-7) after the second vaccine dose. AZD1222 recipients whose second dose came at about 4 weeks and those whose second dose came at about 12 weeks were combined into one group, since spike-specific TCR depth and breadth did not differ between the two schedules. Samples from vaccinated people were obtained from the UK trials COV001 and COV002, which included a single-blind randomized controlled phase 2/3 trial of AZD1222 (ChAdOx1 nCoV-19) in healthy adults. For TCRbeta chain sequencing, PBMC samples from trial participants were taken at day 0 and at day 28 after the second dose. About this clone: Its antigen is not yet known. No clone much larger than this one lies a single base away; base qualities are absent.

The junction shows trimming of 5 bases on V and 2 bases on J, and the gene matches do not reach 3 bases of it. The CDR1 and CDR2 encoded by the germline V gene are SGHVS and FNYEAQ. From its cysteine to its phenylalanine, the CDR3 spans 14 amino acids. Here the CDR3 DNA is all that survives: 42 bases in frame from base 1. The CDR3 regions of human TCRbeta chains were subjected to immunosequencing. The paper's processing steps were these. TCRs in the repertoires were matched against a reference library of SARS-CoV-2-specific TCRs that had been generated with the MIRA antigen-specificity platform. Breadth was defined as the fraction of unique TCRs that were SARS-CoV-2-associated. Depth was defined as the fraction of total T cells that were SARS-CoV-2-associated. Using the MIRA data, each spike-specific TCR was assigned both to the spike region to which the TCR was reactive and to a CD4 or CD8 class. Log10-transformed breadth and depth values were compared by one-way ANOVA with Sidak's multiple comparisons tests. Imported from immuneACCESS, the table was reduced by TCRdb to in-frame sequences with V and J called. These copies leave out some clones; in studies compared against another copy, an unresolved V gene accounts for under half, and the cause of the remainder is not known. That table furnishes V, J and clone size, whereas the DNA furnished D and trimming. The sample table contains more than 150,000 clones; only one count was recorded for around 90% of them. The ten largest clonotypes hold more than 1.5% of the sample.

The sequence was obtained from an adult who received the AZD1222 COVID-19 vaccine. The sequence joins TRBV7-6 to TRBJ2-7, with 10 bases in between that match TRBD1. The source material was peripheral blood, sampled 28 days after the second AZD1222 dose. The CDR3 reads CASSPGQGAYEQYF. The DNA sequence is as follows: TGTGCCAGCAGCCCAGGACAGGGGGCCTACGAGCAGTACTTC. Where the CDR3 stops, the reference TRBV7-6 and TRBJ2-7 genes take over; the full variable domain is GAGVSQSPRYKVTKRGQDVALRCDPISGHVSLYWYRQALGQGPEFLTYFNYEAQQDKSGLPNDRFSAERPEGSISTLTIQRTEQRDSAMYRCASSPGQGAYEQYFGPGTRLTVT.